This T cell receptor (beta chain) was identified in a study of T-cell reconstitution after alpha-beta-depleted transplantation in children. Looked up from germline, CDR1 is SQVTM and CDR2 is ANQGSEA. V was shortened by 4 bases and J by 2 bases, with 8 bases between the two germline ends. The CDR3 sequence is 12 residues long. Unique molecular identifiers tagged the TCRbeta library. MiXCR was run by TCRdb on the PCR reads, yielding one entry per CDR3 protein. This sample has approximately 82,000 distinct CDR3 sequences, with 18% found just once. This clonotype was seen more than once but under ten times. Its antigen remains unidentified. Study conclusions and caveats: Several hundred expanded graft clones reportedly supplied alpha-beta T cells about two months after transplant. T-cell numbers and diversity one year post-transplant derived largely from freshly generated T cells. Surviving recipient T cells and thymic progenitors accounted for the high day-60 TCRbeta diversity observed in some patients.

The rearrangement uses TRBV29-1 and TRBJ1-1; D not resolved. Here the sequenced sample was PBMCs, mostly from graft donor cells, taken 360 days after TCRalphabeta/CD19-depleted stem cell transplant. The source is a male patient between 2 and 9 years old who had a stem cell transplant for acute lymphoblastic leukemia, so the T cells may come from the graft donor. This CDR3 reads CSVGLLNTEAFF. In DNA form, the CDR3 reads TGCAGCGTTGGGCTTTTAAACACTGAAGCTTTCTTT.